This TCR beta chain was sequenced during a study of T cells in Graves' hyperthyroidism and ophthalmopathy. TCR beta CDR3 regions were amplified from RNA transcripts. The HTBI primer set was used in a first-round RT-PCR of the TCR CDR3. TCRdb passed the multiplex PCR reads through MiXCR, listing each CDR3 protein once. This sample has about 400,000 distinct CDR3 sequences, with less than 20% found just once. Germline V gene sequence: CDR1 MDHEN, CDR2 SYDVKM. The J segment lost 2 bases and the V segment lost 6 bases, leaving 7 bases of the junction unmatched. This CDR3 is 16 amino acids long. This clonotype has ten or more counts.

The TCR originated in a woman aged 18-35 years with Graves' hyperthyroidism that later progressed to Graves' ophthalmopathy. Source material: blood. J is TRBJ2-6 and V is TRBV28; TRBD1 aligns across 7 bases. Here the CDR3 DNA reads TGTGCCAGCAGCTCCAACGACAGGGCTGGGGCCAACGTCCTGACTTTC. Translating it yields CASSSNDRAGANVLTF.